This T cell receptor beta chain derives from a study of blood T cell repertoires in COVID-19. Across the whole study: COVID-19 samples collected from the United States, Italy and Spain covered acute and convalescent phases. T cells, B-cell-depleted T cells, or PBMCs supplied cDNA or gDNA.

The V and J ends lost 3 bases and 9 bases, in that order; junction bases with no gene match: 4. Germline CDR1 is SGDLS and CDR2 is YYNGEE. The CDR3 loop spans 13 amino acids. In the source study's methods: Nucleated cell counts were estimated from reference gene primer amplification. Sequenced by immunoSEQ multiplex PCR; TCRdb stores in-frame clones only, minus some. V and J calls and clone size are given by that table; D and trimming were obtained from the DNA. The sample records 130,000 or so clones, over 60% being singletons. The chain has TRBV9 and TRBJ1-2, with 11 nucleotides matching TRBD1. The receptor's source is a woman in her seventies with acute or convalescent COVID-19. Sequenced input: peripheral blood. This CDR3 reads CASSEGQGASYTF. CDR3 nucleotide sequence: TGTGCCAGCAGCGAAGGACAGGGGGCGAGCTACACCTTC.